This T cell receptor (beta chain) is from a study of blood T cell repertoires in COVID-19. At the level of the study: COVID-19 samples, acute and convalescent, were from the United States, Italy and Spain.

The CDR3 runs 13 residues. A note on this clone: At one boundary the junction diverges from the germline segment, which might be a read error.

Profiling relied on immunoSEQ multiplex PCR, and the TCRdb table lists in-frame clones only, not all of them. This table has 110,000 or so clones, about 88% appearing once. This receptor was obtained from a man aged 40-50 years with acute or convalescent COVID-19. The sample was peripheral blood. The V and J genes are TRBV12-3 or TRBV12-4 and TRBJ1-5; 8 nucleotides line up with TRBD1. CDR3 sequence reads: CASSSRATGGTNF. The DNA for the CDR3 is TGTGCCAGCAGTTCGCGTGCCACAGGGGGGACAAATTTT.